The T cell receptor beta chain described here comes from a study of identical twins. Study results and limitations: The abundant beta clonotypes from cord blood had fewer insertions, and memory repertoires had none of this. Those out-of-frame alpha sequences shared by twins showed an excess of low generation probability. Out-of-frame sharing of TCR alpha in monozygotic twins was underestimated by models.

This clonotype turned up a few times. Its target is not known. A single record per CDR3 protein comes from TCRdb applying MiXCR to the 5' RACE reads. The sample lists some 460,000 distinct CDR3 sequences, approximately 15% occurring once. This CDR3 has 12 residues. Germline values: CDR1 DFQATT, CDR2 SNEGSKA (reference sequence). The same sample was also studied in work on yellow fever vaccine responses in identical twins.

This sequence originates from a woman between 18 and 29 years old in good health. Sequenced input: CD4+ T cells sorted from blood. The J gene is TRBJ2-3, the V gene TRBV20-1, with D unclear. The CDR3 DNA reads TGCAGCGATAGGTTTCAGACAGATACGCAGTATTTT. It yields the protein CSDRFQTDTQYF.